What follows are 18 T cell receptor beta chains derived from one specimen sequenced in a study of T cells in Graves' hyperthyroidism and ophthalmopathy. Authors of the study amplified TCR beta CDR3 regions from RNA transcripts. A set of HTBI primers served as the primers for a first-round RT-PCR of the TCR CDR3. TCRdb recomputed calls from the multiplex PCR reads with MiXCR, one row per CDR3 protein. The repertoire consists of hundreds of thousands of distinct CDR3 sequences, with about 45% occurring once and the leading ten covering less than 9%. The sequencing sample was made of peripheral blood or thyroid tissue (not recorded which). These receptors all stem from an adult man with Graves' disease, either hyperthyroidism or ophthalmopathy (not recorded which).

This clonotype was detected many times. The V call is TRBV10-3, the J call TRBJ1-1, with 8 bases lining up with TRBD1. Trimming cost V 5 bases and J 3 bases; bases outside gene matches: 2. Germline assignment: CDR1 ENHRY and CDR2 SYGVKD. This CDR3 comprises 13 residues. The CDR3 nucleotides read TGTGCCATCAGTACAGGGGGTCACACTGAAGCTTTCTTT. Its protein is CAISTGGHTEAFF.

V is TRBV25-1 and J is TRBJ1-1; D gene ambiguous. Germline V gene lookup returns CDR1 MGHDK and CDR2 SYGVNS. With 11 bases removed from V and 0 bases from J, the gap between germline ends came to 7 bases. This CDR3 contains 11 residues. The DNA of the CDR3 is TGTGCCGGCCGACTGAACACTGAAGCTTTCTTT. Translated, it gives CAGRLNTEAFF.

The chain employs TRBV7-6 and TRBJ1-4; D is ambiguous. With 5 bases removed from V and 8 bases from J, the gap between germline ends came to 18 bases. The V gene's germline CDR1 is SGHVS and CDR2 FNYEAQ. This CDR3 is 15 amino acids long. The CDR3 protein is CASSPISLGEEKLFF. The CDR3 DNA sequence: TGTGCCAGCAGCCCGATTAGTCTAGGAGAGGAAAAACTGTTTTTT.

The CDR3 DNA follows: TGTGCCAGCAGCCCGTCGACAGGGAAACCGAACACTGAAGCTTTCTTT. Protein product: CASSPSTGKPNTEAFF. This chain links TRBV7-3 with TRBJ1-1; 7 bases are a match to TRBD1. The CDR3 has 16 residues. CDR1 SGHTA and CDR2 FQGTGA come from the germline V gene. The junction had 10 bases not matched to a gene; V was cut back by 5 bases and J by 1 base.

The CDR3 reads CASSLSWGAVTYEQYF. As DNA, the CDR3 is TGTGCCAGCAGCTTGAGCTGGGGGGCTGTTACCTACGAGCAGTACTTC. The J gene is TRBJ2-7, the V gene TRBV7-2; D may correspond to TRBD1 or TRBD2 (6 bases each). CDR1 is SGHTA and CDR2 is FQGNSA in the germline V gene. This CDR3 has 16 amino acids. Trimming left V 3 bases short and J 2 bases short, with 17 bases between.

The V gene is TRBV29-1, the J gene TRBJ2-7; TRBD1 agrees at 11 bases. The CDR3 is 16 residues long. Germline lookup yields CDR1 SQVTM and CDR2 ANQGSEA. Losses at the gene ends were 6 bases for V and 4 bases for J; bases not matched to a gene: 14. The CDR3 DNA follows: TGCAGCGTGGGGTCGAGGGGGACAGGGGGTTTTTACGAGCAGTACTTC. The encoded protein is CSVGSRGTGGFYEQYF.

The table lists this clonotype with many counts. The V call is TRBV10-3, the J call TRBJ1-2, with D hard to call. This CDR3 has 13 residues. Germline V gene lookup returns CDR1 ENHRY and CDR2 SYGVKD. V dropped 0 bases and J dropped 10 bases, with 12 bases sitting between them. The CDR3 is CAISESSEGAYTF. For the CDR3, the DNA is TGTGCCATCAGTGAGTCGTCGGAGGGTGCCTACACCTTC.

The CDR3 nucleotides are TGTGCCAGTAGTATAGTAGGGGTACCCAATGAAAAACTGTTTTTT. It specifies CASSIVGVPNEKLFF. This chain links TRBV19 with TRBJ1-4, with a weak D call TRBD1 (5 bases). Trimming removed 1 base from V and 5 bases from J, with 11 bases in between. Germline CDR1 reads LNHDA; CDR2 reads SQIVND (reference sequence). The CDR3 runs to 15 residues.

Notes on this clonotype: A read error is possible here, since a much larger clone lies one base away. The CDR3 region is CASGESGSHEQYF. In nucleotides, the CDR3 is TGTGCCAGCGGTGAAAGCGGGAGTCACGAGCAGTACTTC. This sequence joins TRBV2 and TRBJ2-7; TRBD2 aligns across 8 bases. The CDR3 totals 13 residues. Germline V CDR1 and CDR2: SNHLY, FYNNEI.

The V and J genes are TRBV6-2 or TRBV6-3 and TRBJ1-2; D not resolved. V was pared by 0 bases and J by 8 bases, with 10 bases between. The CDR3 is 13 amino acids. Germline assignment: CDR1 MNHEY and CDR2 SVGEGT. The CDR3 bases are TGTGCCAGCAGTTACTCGGGAGGTAGCGGCTACACCTTC. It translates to CASSYSGGSGYTF.

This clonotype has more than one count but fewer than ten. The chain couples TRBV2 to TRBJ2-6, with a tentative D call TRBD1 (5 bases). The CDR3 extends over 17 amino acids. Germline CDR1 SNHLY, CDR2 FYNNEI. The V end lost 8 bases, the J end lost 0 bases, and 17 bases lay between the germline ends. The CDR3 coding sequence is TGTGCCAGCCGGGCGACAGTGGTTAGCTCTGGGGCCAACGTCCTGACTTTC. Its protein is CASRATVVSSGANVLTF.

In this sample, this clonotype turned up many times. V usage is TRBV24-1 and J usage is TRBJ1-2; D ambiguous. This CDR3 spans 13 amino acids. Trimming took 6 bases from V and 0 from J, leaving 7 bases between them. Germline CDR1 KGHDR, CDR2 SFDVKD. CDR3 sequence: CATSKQTNYGYTF. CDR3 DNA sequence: TGTGCCACCAGTAAACAGACTAACTATGGCTACACCTTC.

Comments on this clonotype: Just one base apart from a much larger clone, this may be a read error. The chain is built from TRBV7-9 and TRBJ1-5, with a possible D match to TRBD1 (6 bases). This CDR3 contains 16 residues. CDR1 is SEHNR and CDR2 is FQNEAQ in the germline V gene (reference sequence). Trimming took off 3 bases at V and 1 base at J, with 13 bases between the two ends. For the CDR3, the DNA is TGTGCCAGCAGCTTCTCCCGGGGGGCAAGCAATCAGCCCCAGCATTTT. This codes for CASSFSRGASNQPQHF.

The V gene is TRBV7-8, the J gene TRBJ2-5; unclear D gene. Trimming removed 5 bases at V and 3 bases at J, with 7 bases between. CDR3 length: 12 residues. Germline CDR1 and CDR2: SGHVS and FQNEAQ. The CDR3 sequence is CASSPLEETQYF. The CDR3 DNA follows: TGTGCCAGCAGCCCCCTCGAAGAGACCCAGTACTTC.

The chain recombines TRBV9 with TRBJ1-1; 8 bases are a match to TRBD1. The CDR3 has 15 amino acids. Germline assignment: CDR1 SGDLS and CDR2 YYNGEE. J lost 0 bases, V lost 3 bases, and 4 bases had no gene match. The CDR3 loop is CASSASRGLNTEAFF. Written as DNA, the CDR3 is TGTGCCAGCAGCGCCAGCAGGGGGCTGAACACTGAAGCTTTCTTT. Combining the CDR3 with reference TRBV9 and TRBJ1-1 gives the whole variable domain DSGVTQTPKHLITATGQRVTLRCSPRSGDLSVYWYQQSLDQGLQFLIQYYNGEERAKGNILERFSAQQFPDLHSELNLSSLELGDSALYFCASSASRGLNTEAFFGQGTRLTVV.

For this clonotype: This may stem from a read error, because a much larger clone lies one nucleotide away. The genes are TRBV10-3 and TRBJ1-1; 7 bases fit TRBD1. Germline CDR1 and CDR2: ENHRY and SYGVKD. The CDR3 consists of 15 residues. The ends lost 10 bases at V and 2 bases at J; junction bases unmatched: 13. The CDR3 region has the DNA TGTGCCAGCAGGACCCCCGGGACAGTAAACACTGAAGCTTTCTTT. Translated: CASRTPGTVNTEAFF.

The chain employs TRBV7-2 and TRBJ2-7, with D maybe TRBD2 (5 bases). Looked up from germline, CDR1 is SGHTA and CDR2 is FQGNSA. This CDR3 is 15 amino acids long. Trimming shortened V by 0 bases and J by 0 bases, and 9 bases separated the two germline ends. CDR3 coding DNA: TGTGCCAGCAGCTTAGCGACGGGGAGCTCCTACGAGCAGTACTTC. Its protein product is CASSLATGSSYEQYF.

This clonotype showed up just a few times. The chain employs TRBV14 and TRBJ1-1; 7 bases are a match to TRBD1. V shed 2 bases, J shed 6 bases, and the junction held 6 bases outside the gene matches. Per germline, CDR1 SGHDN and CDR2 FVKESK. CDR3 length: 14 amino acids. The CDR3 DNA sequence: TGTGCCAGCAGCCAACTGGACAGGTTATCTGAAGCTTTCTTT. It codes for CASSQLDRLSEAFF.